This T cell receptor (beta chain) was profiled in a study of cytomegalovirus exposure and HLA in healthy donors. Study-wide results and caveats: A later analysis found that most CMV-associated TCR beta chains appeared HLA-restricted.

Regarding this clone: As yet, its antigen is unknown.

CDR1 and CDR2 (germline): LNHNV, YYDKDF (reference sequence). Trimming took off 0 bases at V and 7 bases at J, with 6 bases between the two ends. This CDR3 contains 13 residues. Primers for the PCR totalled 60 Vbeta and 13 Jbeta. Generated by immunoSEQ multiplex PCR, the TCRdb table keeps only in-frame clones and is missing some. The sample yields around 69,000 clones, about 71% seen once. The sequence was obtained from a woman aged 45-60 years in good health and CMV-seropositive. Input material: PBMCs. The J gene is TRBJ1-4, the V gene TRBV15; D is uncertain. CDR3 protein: CATSRDQAEKLFF. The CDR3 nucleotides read TGTGCCACCAGCAGAGATCAGGCTGAAAAACTGTTTTTT. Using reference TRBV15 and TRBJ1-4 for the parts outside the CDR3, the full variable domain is DAMVIQNPRYQVTQFGKPVTLSCSQTLNHNVMYWYQQKSSQAPKLLFHYYDKDFNNEADTPDNFQSRRPNTSFCFLDIRSPGLGDTAMYLCATSRDQAEKLFFGSGTQLSVL.